The 14 T cell receptor beta chains in this list originate from one sample, sequenced in a study of control samples from healthy donors and cancer patients. Here immunoSEQ multiplex PCR was the method, and the copy in TCRdb shows in-frame clones only, minus some. The sample has about 120,000 clones, 92% seen once; the top ten hold around 0.52%. Sequencing used PBMCs. These receptors came from a man older than 75 with head and neck cancer.

This clone has just one count. This rearrangement joins TRBV2 to TRBJ2-5; 13 nucleotides agree with TRBD2. Losses at the gene ends were 11 bases for V and 1 base for J; bases not matched to a gene: 13. The CDR3 runs to 17 residues. Germline V gene lookup returns CDR1 SNHLY and CDR2 FYNNEI. The CDR3 bases are TGTGCCGGACGGACTAGCGGGAGAGCAGGCCTCCAAGAGACCCAGTACTTC. Translated: CAGRTSGRAGLQETQYF.

The chain uses TRBV23-1 and TRBJ2-3; maybe TRBD2 (5 bases). Being an ORF, TRBV23-1 has a function that is uncertain. The CDR3 has 16 amino acids. The V end lost 0 bases, the J end lost 5 bases, and 15 bases lay between the germline ends. CDR3 in DNA: TGCGCCAGCAGTCAATCGCGGCCCGTCCGGGAAGATACGCAGTATTTT. It translates to CASSQSRPVREDTQYF.

This sequence joins TRBV5-1 and TRBJ2-3; possible D gene TRBD2, 6 bases. V shed 0 bases and J shed 0 bases, with 8 bases lying between them. The CDR3 is 15 residues long. Germline V gene sequence: CDR1 SGHRS, CDR2 YFSETQ. In DNA, the CDR3 is TGCGCCAGCAGCTTGGACAGCGGGAGCACAGATACGCAGTATTTT. This codes for CASSLDSGSTDTQYF.

The chain couples TRBV5-1 to TRBJ1-1; D remains unclear. CDR3 size: 12 residues. Trimming left V 4 bases short and J 4 bases short, with 8 bases between. The V gene's germline CDR1 is SGHRS and CDR2 YFSETQ. In DNA, the CDR3 is TGCGCCAGCAGCCTCCCGGGCACTGAAGCTTTCTTT. Translating gives CASSLPGTEAFF.

V gene TRBV21-1 combines with J gene TRBJ1-3; no check of the table's D call, TRBD1, against the DNA was made. TRBV21-1 is flagged as a pseudogene. This CDR3 has 19 residues. In nucleotides, the CDR3 is TGTGCCAGCAGCAAAGACCCCGGGACAGGGGAAAGATCTGGAAACACCATATATTTT. It specifies CASSKDPGTGERSGNTIYF.

This clone was observed once. Additional DNA sequences in this sample encode the identical CDR3. This chain joins TRBV9 and TRBJ2-7, with TRBD2 matching over 7 bases. Trimming took 0 bases from V and 0 from J; bases not matched to a gene: 6. Germline V CDR1 and CDR2: SGDLS, YYNGEE. The CDR3 has 16 amino acids. Here the CDR3 DNA reads TGTGCCAGCAGCGTAGGAGGCGGGGGACCCTCCTACGAGCAGTACTTC. Amino acid sequence: CASSVGGGGPSYEQYF. The variable domain in full, with the rest retrieved from reference TRBV9 and TRBJ2-7, is DSGVTQTPKHLITATGQRVTLRCSPRSGDLSVYWYQQSLDQGLQFLIQYYNGEERAKGNILERFSAQQFPDLHSELNLSSLELGDSALYFCASSVGGGGPSYEQYFGPGTRLTVT.

The chain employs TRBV18 and TRBJ1-5; unclear D gene. Trimming pared 3 bases from V and 4 bases from J, leaving 10 bases between. Per germline, CDR1 KGHSH and CDR2 LQKENI. The CDR3 length is 14 residues. In nucleotides, the CDR3 is TGTGCCAGCTCACCTGGGCCGGGAAATCAGCCCCAGCATTTT. Residues: CASSPGPGNQPQHF.

The CDR3 region has the DNA TGTGCCTGGAGTGTAGCGGGAGGCACCGGGGAGCTGTTTTTT. Residues: CAWSVAGGTGELFF. The V call is TRBV30, the J call TRBJ2-2, with 9 nucleotides matching TRBD2. Germline-derived CDR1 and CDR2 are GTSNPN and SVGIG (reference sequence). Trimming cost V 0 bases and J 4 bases; bases outside gene matches: 0. CDR3 length: 14 residues.

This chain joins TRBV19 and TRBJ2-6; perhaps TRBD1 as D (6 bases). This CDR3 region has 16 residues. Looked up from germline, CDR1 is LNHDA and CDR2 is SQIVND (reference sequence). V was shortened by 10 bases and J by 1 base, with 17 bases between the two germline ends. CDR3 sequence (DNA): TGTGCCACCGGAAAACTTCAGGGGTCTGGGGCCAACGTCCTGACTTTC. This gives the protein CATGKLQGSGANVLTF.

The rearrangement links TRBV5-7 to TRBJ1-5, with a tentative D call TRBD1 (6 bases). TRBV5-7 is an open reading frame, and its role is uncertain. The CDR3 extends over 14 amino acids. Trimming stripped 10 bases from V and 5 bases from J, with 19 bases between. In DNA, the CDR3 is TGTGCCCACCTGGGGGGGCTTGAGGATCAGCCCCAGCATTTT. Its protein product is CAHLGGLEDQPQHF.

In its sample, this clone was seen once. V usage is TRBV5-1 and J usage is TRBJ2-5; unclear D gene. This CDR3 is built from 12 residues. Trimming removed 5 bases at V and 3 bases at J, with 8 bases between. Germline CDR1 and CDR2: SGHRS and YFSETQ. CDR3 sequence reads: CASSRTEETQYF. For the CDR3, the DNA is TGCGCCAGCAGTAGGACGGAAGAGACCCAGTACTTC.

The CDR3 region has the DNA TGCGCCAGCAGCCAAGACCGCACAGGGTATCCCTACAATGAGCAGTTCTTC. It is translated as CASSQDRTGYPYNEQFF. This chain links TRBV4-1 with TRBJ2-1; D is possibly TRBD1 (6 bases). This CDR3 contains 17 residues. V was cut by 0 bases and J by 2 bases, with 14 bases left in between. The V gene's germline CDR1 is MGHRA and CDR2 YSYEKL.

This clone has only one observation. The CDR3 protein is CASKGQRNTEAFF. The CDR3 nucleotides are TGTGCCAGCAAGGGACAGCGGAACACTGAAGCTTTCTTT. V usage is TRBV7-2 and J usage is TRBJ1-1, with TRBD1 matching 7 bases. Losses at the gene ends were 7 bases for V and 1 base for J; bases not matched to a gene: 3. Looked up from germline, CDR1 is SGHTA and CDR2 is FQGNSA. This CDR3 has 13 amino acids.

The chain is built from TRBV19 and TRBJ2-7; 15 nucleotides line up with TRBD2. The CDR3 runs 18 residues. CDR1 and CDR2 from the germline V gene are LNHDA and SQIVND (reference sequence). V lost 5 bases to trimming and J lost 0 bases; unmatched junction nucleotides: 8. DNA for the CDR3: TGTGCCAGTAGTCACCCGGGACTAGCGGGAGGTGTCTCCTACGAGCAGTACTTC. This sequence encodes CASSHPGLAGGVSYEQYF.